The rows below give T cell receptor beta chains drawn from one sample of a study of T-cell reconstitution after alpha-beta-depleted transplantation in children. TCRdb used MiXCR to reprocess the PCR reads, holding one entry per CDR3 protein. Of about a million distinct CDR3 sequences in the sample, around 30% are singletons; the top ten hold 28%. This specimen was PBMCs, mostly from graft donor cells, taken 360 days after TCRalphabeta/CD19-depleted stem cell transplant. The origin of the receptors is a boy less than two years old who had a stem cell transplant for SCID, so the T cells may come from the graft donor. The CDR3 runs from the conserved cysteine through the conserved F or W. The D gene is left open where the match is weak. A clone size is listed for some rows: how often the clone was seen (once, few, many), or a class if it is expanded.

D	size	V	J	CDR3	DNA
TRBD2	.	TRBV10-3	TRBJ2-5	CAMGTSGKTQYF	TGTGCCATGGGGACTAGCGGGAAGACCCAGTACTTC
TRBD1	.	TRBV9	TRBJ1-1	CASSVGGTGNTEAFF	TGTGCCAGCAGCGTAGGAGGGACAGGGAATACTGAAGCTTTCTTT
.	few	TRBV7-3	TRBJ2-5	CASSPNRRGRGETQYF	TGTGCCAGCAGCCCCAATCGGAGGGGGCGTGGGGAGACCCAGTACTTC
.	.	TRBV11-2	TRBJ2-5	CASSLQPRGGYQETQYF	TGTGCCAGCAGCTTGCAGCCGAGGGGGGGCTACCAAGAGACCCAGTACTTC
TRBD1	few	TRBV15	TRBJ2-3	CATDPGTGSDTQYF	TGTGCCACCGACCCCGGGACAGGGTCCGATACGCAGTATTTT
TRBD2	.	TRBV5-1	TRBJ2-3	CASTLTSAGTDTQYF	TGCGCCAGCACCCTGACTAGCGCAGGCACAGATACGCAGTATTTT
TRBD1	few	TRBV6-2/TRBV6-3	TRBJ2-5	CASSSFRDRQETQYF	TGTGCCAGCAGTTCCTTCCGGGACAGACAAGAGACCCAGTACTTC
TRBD2	.	TRBV7-9	TRBJ2-3	CASIALSGGAADTQYF	TGTGCCAGCATTGCTTTGAGCGGGGGGGCGGCAGATACGCAGTATTTT
.	few	TRBV7-2	TRBJ2-5	CASSLRRKETQYF	TGTGCCAGCAGCTTGAGGAGGAAAGAGACCCAGTACTTC
.	.	TRBV2	TRBJ2-5	CAISAAKGAETQYF	TGTGCCATCTCAGCGGCGAAGGGAGCGGAGACCCAGTACTTC
TRBD2	.	TRBV20-1	TRBJ2-5	CSARAGGVQTQYF	TGCAGTGCTAGGGCGGGGGGGGTCCAGACCCAGTACTTC
.	.	TRBV4-2	TRBJ1-2	CASSPGGGVYGYTF	TGTGCCAGCAGCCCGGGGGGGGGTGTCTATGGCTACACCTTC
TRBD1	.	TRBV5-4	TRBJ2-3	CASSLGDRGGDTQYF	TGTGCCAGCAGCTTAGGGGACAGGGGCGGCGATACGCAGTATTTT
.	.	TRBV18	TRBJ1-5	CASSPERGANQPQHF	TGTGCCAGCTCACCAGAAAGGGGAGCGAATCAGCCCCAGCATTTT
TRBD1	.	TRBV4-3	TRBJ2-3	CASSRNRDRVGTDTQYF	TGCGCCAGCAGCCGCAACCGGGACAGGGTGGGCACAGATACGCAATATTTT
.	.	TRBV7-2	TRBJ2-5	CASSLEGAQYF	TGTGCCAGCAGCTTAGAGGGGGCCCAGTACTTC
TRBD2	few	TRBV20-1	TRBJ2-1	CSARSHGLAGLNEQFF	TGCAGTGCTCGTTCCCACGGACTAGCGGGGTTAAATGAGCAGTTCTTC
.	few	TRBV7-7	TRBJ2-7	CASSFYPGDYEQYF	TGTGCCAGCAGCTTTTATCCAGGGGACTACGAGCAGTACTTC
TRBD1	.	TRBV28	TRBJ2-1	CASSQDREDEQFF	TGTGCCAGCAGCCAGGACAGGGAGGATGAGCAGTTCTTC
TRBD2	.	TRBV15	TRBJ2-7	CATSRDPSGGIYEQYF	TGTGCCACCAGCAGAGATCCTAGCGGGGGTATCTACGAGCAGTACTTC
.	.	TRBV7-7	TRBJ2-2	CASSLGRGPNTGELFF	TGTGCCAGCAGCTTAGGAAGGGGCCCCAACACCGGGGAGCTGTTTTTT
TRBD2	.	TRBV7-9	TRBJ2-3	CASSPSGGSPDTQYF	TGTGCCAGCAGCCCTAGCGGGGGGTCTCCAGATACGCAGTATTTT
.	.	TRBV6-5	TRBJ1-1	CASSYSSRTEAFF	TGTGCCAGCAGTTACTCGTCTCGGACTGAAGCTTTCTTT
TRBD2	few	TRBV28	TRBJ2-5	CASSLSRGGPKTQYF	TGTGCCAGCAGTTTATCACGGGGGGGCCCAAAGACCCAGTACTTC
.	few	TRBV28	TRBJ2-5	CASSFRQDGETQYF	TGTGCCAGCAGTTTTAGACAGGATGGAGAGACCCAGTACTTC
.	.	TRBV2	TRBJ2-1	CASRYGQWALREQGEQFF	TGTGCCAGCAGGTACGGACAGTGGGCGCTTCGGGAACAAGGCGAGCAGTTCTTC
TRBD1	few	TRBV7-8	TRBJ2-3	CASSSDRGRDTQYF	TGTGCCAGCAGCTCAGACAGGGGCAGGGATACGCAGTATTTT
TRBD1	few	TRBV6-5	TRBJ2-3	CASSYALKTGFLTDTQYF	TGTGCCAGCAGTTATGCCCTCAAGACAGGGTTCTTAACAGATACGCAGTATTTT
.	.	TRBV5-1	TRBJ2-1	CASSLPPRQSYNEQFF	TGCGCCAGCAGCTTGCCTCCGAGACAGTCCTACAATGAGCAGTTCTTC
TRBD1	few	TRBV6-5	TRBJ1-1	CASSYSGAGGTEAFF	TGTGCCAGCAGTTACTCCGGGGCAGGGGGCACTGAAGCTTTCTTT
.	.	TRBV6-2/TRBV6-3	TRBJ1-1	CASTHGGNTEAFF	TGTGCCAGCACTCACGGGGGGAACACTGAAGCTTTCTTT
TRBD2	few	TRBV4-1	TRBJ2-1	CASSQDRSGGLGEQFF	TGCGCCAGCAGCCAAGATCGGTCGGGGGGGCTTGGTGAGCAGTTCTTC
TRBD2	.	TRBV12-3/TRBV12-4	TRBJ2-5	CASSSGVAGPETQYF	TGTGCCAGCAGTTCGGGGGTAGCGGGGCCTGAGACCCAGTACTTC
TRBD1	once	TRBV7-9	TRBJ1-6	CASSSRTGHNSPLHF	TGTGCCAGCAGCTCCCGGACAGGGCATAATTCACCCCTCCACTTT